These 26 T cell receptor beta chains were all obtained from the same sample, sequenced in a study. Cells sorted as Tregs were CD4+, CD25+ and CD127-/low. TCRdb called the 5' RACE reads again in MiXCR, with one record for every CDR3 protein. The repertoire has approximately 9,000 distinct CDR3 sequences, 34% of them found once; the top ten carry around 5.1%. Sequenced material: Tregs sorted from blood. These receptors were taken from a female donor with breast cancer.

As for this clonotype: This CDR3 is missing its conserved last phenylalanine or tryptophan, likely due to a read error. The chain links TRBV10-1 to TRBJ2-5, with a possible D match to TRBD2 (5 bases). In germline, CDR1 is WNHNN, CDR2 SYGVQD (reference sequence). The V end lost 10 bases, the J end lost 2 bases, and 11 bases lay between the germline ends. The CDR3 length is 12 residues. The CDR3 loop is CAIKDWQETQYL. The CDR3 DNA is TGCGCCATCAAGGACTGGCAAGAGACCCAGTACCTC.

The J gene is TRBJ2-7, the V gene TRBV20-1; TRBD1 agrees at 8 bases. V gave up 5 bases and J gave up 7 bases; unmatched junction bases: 10. This CDR3 comprises 13 residues. Germline V gives CDR1 DFQATT, CDR2 SNEGSKA (reference sequence). This CDR3 is CSASIGTGREQYF. The CDR3 DNA is TGCAGTGCTTCTATAGGGACAGGCCGAGAGCAGTACTTC.

The J gene is TRBJ2-7, the V gene TRBV4-1; maybe TRBD1 (5 bases). The germline gives CDR1 MGHRA, CDR2 YSYEKL. The CDR3 is 16 amino acids. V lost 0 bases, J lost 2 bases, and 14 bases lay in between. CDR3 coding DNA: TGCGCCAGCAGCCAAGAAGGGGCGGTATGGACCTACGAGCAGTACTTC. Protein product: CASSQEGAVWTYEQYF.

The rearrangement uses TRBV20-1 and TRBJ2-7; weak D call: TRBD2 (6 bases). The V end was cut by 5 bases, the J end by 3 bases, with 17 bases between. Germline values: CDR1 DFQATT, CDR2 SNEGSKA (reference sequence). This CDR3 has 14 amino acids. CDR3 sequence reads: CSAYKWGVFYEQYF. In DNA form, the CDR3 reads TGCAGTGCTTATAAGTGGGGGGTTTTCTACGAGCAGTACTTC.

About this clonotype: An end of the junction does not agree with germline; a read error may underlie this. The chain couples TRBV27 to TRBJ1-5; D unresolved. The CDR3 extends over 15 amino acids. Germline CDR1 and CDR2: MNHEY and SMNVEV (reference sequence). CDR3: CASSLLSVGNQPQHF. The CDR3 DNA sequence: TGTGCCAGCAGTTTACTAAGTGTCGGCAATCAGCCCCAGCATTTC.

This clonotype was seen a single time. This could be a read error, since a much larger clone is one nucleotide away. The rearrangement joins TRBV12-3 or TRBV12-4 to TRBJ2-5; D gene ambiguous. This CDR3 is built from 12 residues. The DNA of the CDR3 is TGTGCCAGCGGTTTGACTGAAGAGACCCAGTACTTC. Its protein product is CASGLTEETQYF.

The CDR3 DNA is TGCGCCAGCAGCCCTGGACAGCTCTATGGCTACACCTTC. The encoded protein is CASSPGQLYGYTF. This chain uses TRBV5-1 with TRBJ1-2; D may be TRBD1 (6 bases). Germline V gene sequence: CDR1 SGHRS, CDR2 YFSETQ. The CDR3 spans 13 residues. Trimming shortened V by 4 bases and J by 4 bases, and 11 bases separated the two germline ends.

This clonotype was counted between two and nine times. The chain has TRBV20-1 and TRBJ1-2; 10 bases fit TRBD1. The V gene's germline CDR1 is DFQATT and CDR2 SNEGSKA (reference sequence). The CDR3 consists of 13 residues. V dropped 8 bases and J dropped 8; count of bases not matched to a gene: 11. The DNA for the CDR3 is TGCAGTCCGGGACAGGGGCTGACGGGGGGCTACACCTTC. Translation gives CSPGQGLTGGYTF.

This clonotype rates as medium-sized. The chain has TRBV5-1 and TRBJ2-1, with TRBD1 identical over 8 bases. With 0 bases clipped from V and 9 bases from J, the junction kept 8 bases outside the gene matches. The germline V gene has CDR1 SGHRS and CDR2 YFSETQ. The CDR3 is 15 amino acids. CDR3 sequence: CASSLGQGSVGEQFF. CDR3 sequence (DNA): TGCGCCAGCAGCTTGGGACAGGGGTCAGTCGGTGAGCAGTTCTTC.

The chain has TRBV2 and TRBJ1-4; no clear D gene. The CDR3 covers 18 residues. Germline CDR1 SNHLY, CDR2 FYNNEI. Trimming pared 4 bases from V and 4 bases from J, leaving 22 bases between. This CDR3 reads CASSVPPGRGGLNEKLFF. CDR3 coding DNA: TGTGCCAGCAGTGTTCCCCCCGGGCGCGGAGGCCTTAATGAAAAACTGTTTTTT.

This clonotype was counted a single time. J is TRBJ1-6 and V is TRBV20-1; 7 nucleotides line up with TRBD1. The CDR3 loop spans 14 amino acids. J gave up 7 bases and V 4 bases, and 7 bases lay outside the gene matches. Per germline, CDR1 DFQATT and CDR2 SNEGSKA (reference sequence). DNA for the CDR3: TGCAGTGCTATCCCGGACAGGAACAATTCACCCCTCCACTTT. As protein: CSAIPDRNNSPLHF.

The chain recombines TRBV18 with TRBJ1-3; 7 bases map to TRBD1. CDR3 length equals 17 residues. V shed 2 bases, J shed 0 bases, and the junction held 7 bases outside the gene matches. The V gene's germline CDR1 is KGHSH and CDR2 LQKENI. As DNA, the CDR3 is TGTGCCAGCTCACCAACGTCGCGGGACAGCTCTGGAAACACCATATATTTT. Translating gives CASSPTSRDSSGNTIYF.

The chain couples TRBV28 to TRBJ2-5, with D perhaps given as TRBD1 or TRBD2 (5 bases each). Trimming pared 6 bases from V and 4 bases from J, leaving 18 bases between. The germline CDR1 and CDR2 sequences are MDHEN and SYDVKM. The CDR3 covers 15 residues. Here the CDR3 reads CASSPILGPGETQYF. In DNA form, the CDR3 reads TGTGCCAGCAGCCCAATCCTGGGACCCGGAGAGACCCAGTACTTC.

This clonotype has only a few counts. V and J are TRBV10-3 and TRBJ2-7, with D uncertain. Germline assignment: CDR1 ENHRY and CDR2 SYGVKD. The CDR3 consists of 13 residues. V was shortened by 2 bases and J by 6 bases, with 11 bases between the two germline ends. As DNA, the CDR3 is TGTGCCATCAGTGAGACCTCTCATCGCGAGCAGTACTTC. Translating gives CAISETSHREQYF.

The CDR3 nucleotides are TGTGCCAGCAGGGAGACAGGAACCTACGAGCAGTACGTC. Protein: CASRETGTYEQYV. V and J are TRBV6-1 and TRBJ2-7, with a weak D call TRBD1 (6 bases). Per germline, CDR1 MNHNS and CDR2 SASEGT. Trimming removed 6 bases from V and 2 bases from J, with 11 bases in between. There are 13 residues in the CDR3.

V usage is TRBV28 and J usage is TRBJ2-4, with no clear D. V dropped 5 bases and J dropped 3 bases, with 14 bases sitting between them. Germline lookup yields CDR1 MDHEN and CDR2 SYDVKM. The CDR3 length is 15 residues. The CDR3 sequence: CASSGAGAGKNIQYF. The CDR3 DNA sequence: TGTGCCAGCAGTGGAGCAGGCGCCGGCAAAAACATTCAGTACTTC.

This clonotype has just a few counts. V gene TRBV20-1 combines with J gene TRBJ1-1; D might be TRBD1 (6 bases). Per germline, CDR1 DFQATT and CDR2 SNEGSKA (reference sequence). Trimming removed 0 bases at V and 0 bases at J, with 8 bases between. The CDR3 extends over 14 amino acids. The CDR3 nucleotides are TGCAGTGCTAGAGACCGGACAGTGAACACTGAAGCTTTCTTT. This sequence encodes CSARDRTVNTEAFF.

The chain links TRBV27 to TRBJ2-4; D gene unclear. V lost 6 bases to trimming and J lost 2 bases, with 17 bases between them. The CDR3 loop spans 16 amino acids. Germline lookup yields CDR1 MNHEY and CDR2 SMNVEV (reference sequence). The CDR3 bases are TGTGCCAGCAGAGAGTTGGGGTCAGCTTCCAAAAACATTCAGTACTTC. This translates into CASRELGSASKNIQYF.

As for this clonotype: A much larger clonotype is one base distant, so this may be a read error. The chain employs TRBV6-2 or TRBV6-3 and TRBJ2-2, with D unclear. There are 15 residues in the CDR3. Germline V gene lookup returns CDR1 MNHEY and CDR2 SVGEGT. The CDR3 region is CASCYTPIRTGELFF. The CDR3 DNA reads as TGTGCCAGCTGTTACACCCCAATCCGCACCGGGGAGCTGTTTTTT.

This clonotype was seen only a few times. The chain uses TRBV7-2 and TRBJ2-3; the D is unclear. Germline CDR1 reads SGHTA; CDR2 reads FQGNSA. The CDR3 loop spans 15 amino acids. The V end was cut by 1 base, the J end by 2 bases, with 10 bases between. The CDR3 sequence: CASSLGRTNTDTQYF. For the CDR3, the DNA is TGTGCCAGCAGCTTAGGACGGACGAACACAGATACGCAGTATTTT.

This clonotype was counted a few times. The chain employs TRBV20-1 and TRBJ2-3; D gene uncertain. The CDR3 runs 16 residues. The ends were cut back, 0 bases at V and 2 bases at J, with 15 bases in the middle. CDR1 is DFQATT, CDR2 SNEGSKA, per germline (reference sequence). The CDR3 bases are TGCAGTGCTAGAGATCTTTTAGCCACCCACACAGATACGCAGTATTTT. Translated, it gives CSARDLLATHTDTQYF.

The J gene is TRBJ2-1, the V gene TRBV20-1, with D unclear. Germline loops: CDR1 DFQATT, CDR2 SNEGSKA (reference sequence). CDR3 length: 14 residues. V lost 2 bases to trimming and J lost 4 bases, with 12 bases between them. CDR3 in DNA: TGCAGTGCTAGAATGGCAGTACTTTACAATGAGCAGTTCTTC. Translation gives CSARMAVLYNEQFF.

The chain is built from TRBV20-1 and TRBJ2-1; D is undetermined. There are 11 residues in the CDR3. Germline CDR1 DFQATT, CDR2 SNEGSKA (reference sequence). The V end lost 6 bases, the J end lost 10 bases, and 13 bases lay between the germline ends. The CDR3 nucleotides are TGCAGTGCCGAAACGGGCGCAGAGCAGTTCTTC. Encoded protein: CSAETGAEQFF.

This clonotype came up once. Mismatch with germline at one junction end may stem from a read error. This chain joins TRBV20-1 and TRBJ1-1, with D hard to call. From germline, CDR1 is DFQATT and CDR2 SNEGSKA (reference sequence). The length of the CDR3 is 13 residues. The CDR3 region is CGARDVRVPEAFF. The CDR3 DNA reads TGCGGTGCTAGAGATGTTAGGGTTCCTGAAGCTTTCTTT.

The genes are TRBV6-5 and TRBJ1-2; 11 bases fit TRBD1. This CDR3 is built from 13 residues. Germline loops: CDR1 MNHEY, CDR2 SVGAGI. J lost 12 bases, V lost 6 bases, and 9 bases had no gene match. The CDR3 sequence: CASRRGTGGRDTF. The CDR3 DNA is TGTGCCAGCAGAAGGGGGACAGGGGGTAGGGACACCTTC.

This clonotype is deemed medium-sized. DNA of the CDR3: TGCAGTGCTAGACACGTAGCTGGAGGGCAGTACGTC. Translation: CSARHVAGGQYV. V is TRBV20-1 and J is TRBJ2-7; a possible D gene is TRBD2 (5 bases). This CDR3 comprises 12 residues. The V gene's germline CDR1 is DFQATT and CDR2 SNEGSKA (reference sequence). Trimming took 2 bases from V and 9 from J, leaving 14 bases between them.